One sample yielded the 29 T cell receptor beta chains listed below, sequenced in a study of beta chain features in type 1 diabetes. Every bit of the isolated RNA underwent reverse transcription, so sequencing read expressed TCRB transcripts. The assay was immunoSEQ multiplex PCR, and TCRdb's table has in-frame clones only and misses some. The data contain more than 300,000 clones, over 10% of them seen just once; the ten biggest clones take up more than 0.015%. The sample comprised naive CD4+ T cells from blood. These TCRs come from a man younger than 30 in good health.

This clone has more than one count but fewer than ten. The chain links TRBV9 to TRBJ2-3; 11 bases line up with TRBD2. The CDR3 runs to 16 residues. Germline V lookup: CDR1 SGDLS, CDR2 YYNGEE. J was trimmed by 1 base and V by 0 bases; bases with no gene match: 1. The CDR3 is CASSVGSGGGTDTQYF. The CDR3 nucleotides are TGTGCCAGCAGCGTAGGTAGCGGGGGGGGCACAGATACGCAGTATTTT.

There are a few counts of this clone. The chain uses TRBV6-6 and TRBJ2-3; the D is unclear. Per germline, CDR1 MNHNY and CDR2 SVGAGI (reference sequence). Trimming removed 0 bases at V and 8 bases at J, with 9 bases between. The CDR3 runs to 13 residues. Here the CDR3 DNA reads TGTGCCAGCAGTTACTCAGTTCCGGGTACGCAGTATTTT. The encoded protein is CASSYSVPGTQYF.

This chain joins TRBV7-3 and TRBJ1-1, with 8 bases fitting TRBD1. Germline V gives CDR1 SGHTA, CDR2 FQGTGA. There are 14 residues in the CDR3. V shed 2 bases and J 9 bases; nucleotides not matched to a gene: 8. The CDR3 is CASSLGVQGAQAFF. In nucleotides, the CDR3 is TGTGCCAGCAGCTTAGGCGTTCAGGGGGCTCAAGCTTTCTTT.

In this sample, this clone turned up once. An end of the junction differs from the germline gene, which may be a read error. CDR3 amino acids: CASSISTATQYF. CDR3 nucleotides: TGTGCCAGTAGTATTTCGACAGCTACGCAGTATTTT. The chain uses TRBV19 and TRBJ2-3, with D possibly being TRBD1 (5 bases). The CDR3 totals 12 residues. Per the germline V gene, CDR1 is LNHDA and CDR2 is SQIVND (reference sequence).

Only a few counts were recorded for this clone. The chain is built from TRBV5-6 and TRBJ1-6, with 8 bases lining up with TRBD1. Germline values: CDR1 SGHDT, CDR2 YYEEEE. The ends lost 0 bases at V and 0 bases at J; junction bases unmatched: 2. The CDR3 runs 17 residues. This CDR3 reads CASSLVQGASYNSPLHF. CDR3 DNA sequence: TGTGCCAGCAGCTTGGTGCAGGGGGCCTCCTATAATTCACCCCTCCACTTT.

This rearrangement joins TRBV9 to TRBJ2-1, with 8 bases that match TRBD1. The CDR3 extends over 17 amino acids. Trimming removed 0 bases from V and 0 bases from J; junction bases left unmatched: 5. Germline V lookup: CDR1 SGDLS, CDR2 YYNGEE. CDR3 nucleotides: TGTGCCAGCAGCGTAGAAACAGGGGGTAGCTCCTACAATGAGCAGTTCTTC. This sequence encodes CASSVETGGSSYNEQFF.

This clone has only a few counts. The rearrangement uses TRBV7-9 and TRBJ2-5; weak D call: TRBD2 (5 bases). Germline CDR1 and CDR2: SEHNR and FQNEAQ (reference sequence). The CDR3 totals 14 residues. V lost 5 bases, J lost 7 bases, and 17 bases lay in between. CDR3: CASSLRESSGTQYF. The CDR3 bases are TGTGCCAGCAGCCTCCGGGAAAGCTCGGGGACCCAGTACTTC.

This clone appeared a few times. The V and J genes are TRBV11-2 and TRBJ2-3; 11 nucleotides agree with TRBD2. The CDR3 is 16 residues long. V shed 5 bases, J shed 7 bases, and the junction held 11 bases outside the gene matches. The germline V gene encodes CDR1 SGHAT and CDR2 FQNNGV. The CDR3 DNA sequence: TGTGCCAGCAGCGCCCGTCTAGCGGGGGGCGGGCATACGCAGTATTTT. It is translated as CASSARLAGGGHTQYF. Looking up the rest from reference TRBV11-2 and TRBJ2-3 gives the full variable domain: EAGVAQSPRYKIIEKRQSVAFWCNPISGHATLYWYQQILGQGPKLLIQFQNNGVVDDSQLPKDRFSAERLKGVDSTLKIQPAKLEDSAVYLCASSARLAGGGHTQYFGPGTRLTVL.

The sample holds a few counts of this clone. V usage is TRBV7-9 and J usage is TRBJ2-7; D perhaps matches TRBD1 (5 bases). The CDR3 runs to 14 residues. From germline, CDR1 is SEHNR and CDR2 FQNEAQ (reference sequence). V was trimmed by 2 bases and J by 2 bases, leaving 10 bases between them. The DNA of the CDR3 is TGTGCCAGCAGCTTAATAGCAGGGACCTACGAGCAGTACTTC. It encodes CASSLIAGTYEQYF.

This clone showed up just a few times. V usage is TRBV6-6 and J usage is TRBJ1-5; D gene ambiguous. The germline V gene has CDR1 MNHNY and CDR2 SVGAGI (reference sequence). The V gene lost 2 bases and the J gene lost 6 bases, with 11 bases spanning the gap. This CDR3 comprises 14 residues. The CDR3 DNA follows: TGTGCCAGCAGTTACCTGAGGGTAGGTCAGCCCCAGCATTTT. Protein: CASSYLRVGQPQHF.

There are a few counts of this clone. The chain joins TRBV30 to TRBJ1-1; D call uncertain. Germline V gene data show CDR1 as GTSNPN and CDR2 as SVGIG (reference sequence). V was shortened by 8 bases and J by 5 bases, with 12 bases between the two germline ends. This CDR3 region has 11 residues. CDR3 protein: CAGARDTEAFF. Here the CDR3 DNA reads TGTGCCGGTGCGAGGGATACTGAAGCTTTCTTT.

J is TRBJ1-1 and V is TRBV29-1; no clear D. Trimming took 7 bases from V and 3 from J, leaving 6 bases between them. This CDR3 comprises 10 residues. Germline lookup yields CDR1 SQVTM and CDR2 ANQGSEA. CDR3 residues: CSATDTEAFF. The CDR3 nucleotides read TGCAGCGCTACGGACACTGAAGCTTTCTTT. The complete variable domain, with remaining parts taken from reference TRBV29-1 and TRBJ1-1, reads SAVISQKPSRDICQRGTSLTIQCQVDSQVTMMFWYRQQPGQSLTLIATANQGSEATYESGFVIDKFPISRPNLTFSTLTVSNMSPEDSSIYLCSATDTEAFFGQGTRLTVV.

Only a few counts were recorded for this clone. The CDR3 DNA reads TGTGCCATCTCCGGGACTAGCGGTTTCAATGAGCAGTTCTTC. Translation: CAISGTSGFNEQFF. The rearrangement uses TRBV27 and TRBJ2-1; 11 nucleotides match TRBD2. Per the germline V gene, CDR1 is MNHEY and CDR2 is SMNVEV (reference sequence). The CDR3 contains 14 residues. J lost 6 bases, V lost 10 bases, and 8 bases had no gene match.

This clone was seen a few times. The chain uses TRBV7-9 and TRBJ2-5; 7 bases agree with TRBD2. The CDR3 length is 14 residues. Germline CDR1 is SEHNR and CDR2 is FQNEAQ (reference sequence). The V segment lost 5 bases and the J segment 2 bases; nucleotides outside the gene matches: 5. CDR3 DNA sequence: TGTGCCAGCAGCGTACGGGGGGATCAAGAGACCCAGTACTTC. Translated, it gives CASSVRGDQETQYF.

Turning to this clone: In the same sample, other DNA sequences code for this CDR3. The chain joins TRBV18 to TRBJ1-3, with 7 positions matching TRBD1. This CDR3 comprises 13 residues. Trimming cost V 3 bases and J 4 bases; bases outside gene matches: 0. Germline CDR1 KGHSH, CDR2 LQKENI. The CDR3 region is CASSPGQGNTIYF. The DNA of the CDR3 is TGTGCCAGCTCACCGGGACAGGGAAACACCATATATTTT.

CDR3 region: CASSQVTGLAGAYTDTQYF. The CDR3 coding sequence is TGTGCCAGCAGCCAAGTAACGGGACTAGCGGGTGCCTACACAGATACGCAGTATTTT. V and J are TRBV4-2 and TRBJ2-3; 12 positions agree with TRBD2. The J segment lost 2 bases and the V segment lost 1 base, leaving 10 bases of the junction unmatched. Germline CDR1 LGHNA, CDR2 YNFKEQ. CDR3 length equals 19 residues.

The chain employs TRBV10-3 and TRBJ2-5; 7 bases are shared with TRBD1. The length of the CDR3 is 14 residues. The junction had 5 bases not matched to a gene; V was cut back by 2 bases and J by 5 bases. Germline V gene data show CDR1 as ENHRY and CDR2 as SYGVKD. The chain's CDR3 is CAISEDRVLETQYF. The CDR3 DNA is TGTGCCATCAGTGAGGACAGGGTATTGGAGACCCAGTACTTC.

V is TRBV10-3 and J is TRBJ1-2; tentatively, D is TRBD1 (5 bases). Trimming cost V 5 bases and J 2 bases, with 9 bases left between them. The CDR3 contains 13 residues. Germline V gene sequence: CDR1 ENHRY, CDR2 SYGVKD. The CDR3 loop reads CAISQGFNYGYTF. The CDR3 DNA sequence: TGTGCCATCAGTCAGGGATTCAACTATGGCTACACCTTC.

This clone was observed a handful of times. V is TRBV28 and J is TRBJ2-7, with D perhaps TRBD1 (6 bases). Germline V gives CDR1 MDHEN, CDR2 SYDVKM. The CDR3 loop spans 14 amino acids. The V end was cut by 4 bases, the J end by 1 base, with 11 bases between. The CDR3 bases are TGTGCCAGCAGTTCGGCAGGGACATCCTACGAGCAGTACTTC. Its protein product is CASSSAGTSYEQYF.

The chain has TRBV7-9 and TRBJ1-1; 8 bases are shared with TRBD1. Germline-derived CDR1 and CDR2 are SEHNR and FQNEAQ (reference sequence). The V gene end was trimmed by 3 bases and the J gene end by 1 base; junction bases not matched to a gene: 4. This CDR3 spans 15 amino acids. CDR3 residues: CASSFAGGANTEAFF. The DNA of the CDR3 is TGTGCCAGCAGCTTTGCAGGGGGCGCGAACACTGAAGCTTTCTTT. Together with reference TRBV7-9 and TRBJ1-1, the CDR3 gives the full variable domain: DTGVSQNPRHKITKRGQNVTFRCDPISEHNRLYWYRQTLGQGPEFLTYFQNEAQLEKSRLLSDRFSAERPKGSFSTLEIQRTEQGDSAMYLCASSFAGGANTEAFFGQGTRLTVV.

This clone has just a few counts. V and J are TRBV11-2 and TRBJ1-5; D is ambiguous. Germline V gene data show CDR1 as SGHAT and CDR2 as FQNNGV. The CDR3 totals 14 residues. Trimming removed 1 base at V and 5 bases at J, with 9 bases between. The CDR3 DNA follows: TGTGCCAGCAGCTTAGGGGCAGGCTATCAGCCCCAGCATTTT. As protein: CASSLGAGYQPQHF.

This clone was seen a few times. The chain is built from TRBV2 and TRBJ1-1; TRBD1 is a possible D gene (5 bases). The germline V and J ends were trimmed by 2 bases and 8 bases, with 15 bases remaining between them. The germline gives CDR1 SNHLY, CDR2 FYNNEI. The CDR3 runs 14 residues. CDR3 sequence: CASSELQLQGEAFF. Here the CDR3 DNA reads TGTGCCAGCAGTGAATTACAGCTGCAGGGAGAAGCTTTCTTT.

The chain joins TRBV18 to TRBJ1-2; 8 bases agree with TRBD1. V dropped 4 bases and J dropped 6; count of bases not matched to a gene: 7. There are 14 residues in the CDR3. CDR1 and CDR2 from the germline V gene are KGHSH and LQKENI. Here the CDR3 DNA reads TGTGCCAGCTCACTAAACGACAGGGGTCATGGCTACACCTTC. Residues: CASSLNDRGHGYTF.

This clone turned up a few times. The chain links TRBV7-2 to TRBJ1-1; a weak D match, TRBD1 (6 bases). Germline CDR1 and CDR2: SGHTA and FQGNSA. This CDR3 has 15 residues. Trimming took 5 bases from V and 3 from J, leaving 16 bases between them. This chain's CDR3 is CASSARRGADTEAFF. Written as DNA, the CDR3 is TGTGCCAGCAGCGCCCGACGGGGGGCTGACACTGAAGCTTTCTTT.

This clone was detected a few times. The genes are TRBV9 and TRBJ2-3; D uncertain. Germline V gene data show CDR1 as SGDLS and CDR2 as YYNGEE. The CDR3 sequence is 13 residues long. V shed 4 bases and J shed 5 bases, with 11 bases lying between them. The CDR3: CASSPTPQDTQYF. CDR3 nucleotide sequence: TGTGCCAGCAGCCCCACCCCACAAGATACGCAGTATTTT. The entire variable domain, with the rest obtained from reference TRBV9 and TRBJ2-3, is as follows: DSGVTQTPKHLITATGQRVTLRCSPRSGDLSVYWYQQSLDQGLQFLIQYYNGEERAKGNILERFSAQQFPDLHSELNLSSLELGDSALYFCASSPTPQDTQYFGPGTRLTVL.

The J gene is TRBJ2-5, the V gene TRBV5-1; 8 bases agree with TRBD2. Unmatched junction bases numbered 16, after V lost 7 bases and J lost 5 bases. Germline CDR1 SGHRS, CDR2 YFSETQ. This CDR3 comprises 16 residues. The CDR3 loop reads CASYLVSGASRETQYF. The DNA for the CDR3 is TGCGCCAGCTACTTGGTTAGCGGGGCCTCTCGGGAGACCCAGTACTTC.

CDR3 sequence: CASSLVGTSVNSYNEQFF. CDR3 nucleotide sequence: TGCGCCAGCAGCTTGGTGGGGACTAGCGTCAACTCCTACAATGAGCAGTTCTTC. The chain couples TRBV5-1 to TRBJ2-1, with 10 bases lining up with TRBD2. Trimming removed 0 bases from V and 0 bases from J; junction bases left unmatched: 6. The CDR3 consists of 18 residues. Germline loops: CDR1 SGHRS, CDR2 YFSETQ. Full variable domain (remainder filled in from reference TRBV5-1 and TRBJ2-1): KAGVTQTPRYLIKTRGQQVTLSCSPISGHRSVSWYQQTPGQGLQFLFEYFSETQRNKGNFPGRFSGRQFSNSRSEMNVSTLELGDSALYLCASSLVGTSVNSYNEQFFGPGTRLTVL.

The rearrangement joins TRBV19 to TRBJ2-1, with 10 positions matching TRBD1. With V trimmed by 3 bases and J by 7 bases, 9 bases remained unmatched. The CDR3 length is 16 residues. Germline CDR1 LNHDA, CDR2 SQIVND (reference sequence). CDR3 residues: CASSIRGQGVWNEQFF. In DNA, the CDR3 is TGTGCCAGTAGTATTAGAGGACAGGGGGTCTGGAATGAGCAGTTCTTC.

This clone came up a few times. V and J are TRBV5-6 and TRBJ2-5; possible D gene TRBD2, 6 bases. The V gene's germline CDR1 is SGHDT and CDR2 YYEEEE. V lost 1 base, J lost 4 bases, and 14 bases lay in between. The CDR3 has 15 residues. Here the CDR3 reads CASSLSNWRGETQYF. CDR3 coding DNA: TGTGCCAGCAGCTTGTCGAACTGGAGGGGAGAGACCCAGTACTTC.